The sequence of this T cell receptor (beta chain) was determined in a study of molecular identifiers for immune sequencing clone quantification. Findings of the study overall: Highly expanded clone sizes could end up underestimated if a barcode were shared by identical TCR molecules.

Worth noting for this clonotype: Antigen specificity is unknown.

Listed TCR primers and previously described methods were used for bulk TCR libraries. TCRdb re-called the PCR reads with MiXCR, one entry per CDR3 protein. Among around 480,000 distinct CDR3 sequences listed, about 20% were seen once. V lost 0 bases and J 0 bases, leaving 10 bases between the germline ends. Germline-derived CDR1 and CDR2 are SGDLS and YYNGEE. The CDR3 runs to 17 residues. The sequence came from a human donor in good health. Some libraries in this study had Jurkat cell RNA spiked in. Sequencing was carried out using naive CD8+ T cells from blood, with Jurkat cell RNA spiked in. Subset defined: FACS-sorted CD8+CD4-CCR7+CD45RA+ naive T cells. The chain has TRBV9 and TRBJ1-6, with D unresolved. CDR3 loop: CASSVEAGSSYNSPLHF. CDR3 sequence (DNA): TGTGCCAGCAGCGTAGAGGCTGGAAGCTCCTATAATTCACCCCTCCACTTT.